A single sample gave rise to the 24 T cell receptor beta chains below, sequenced in a study of human T cells and chemical hapten exposure. The time point is: pre-sensitization, week 0. This sample's treatment: therapeutic diphenylcyclopropenone sensitization with weekly scalp DPC. TCRdb re-analysed the RACE reads in MiXCR, keeping a single row per CDR3 protein. The sample holds approximately 370,000 distinct CDR3 sequences; approximately 5.8% are singletons and the top ten take about 8.7%. This sample comprised whole blood, obtained in connection with sensitization to the hapten diphenylcyclopropenone (DPC). These receptors were obtained from a woman aged 18-29 years with alopecia areata. Some clones in this sample may be carry-over from other donors' samples.

The J gene is TRBJ1-1, the V gene TRBV6-1; a possible D gene is TRBD1 (5 bases). The CDR3 sequence is 14 residues long. The germline CDR1 and CDR2 sequences are MNHNS and SASEGT. The V end lost 2 bases, the J end lost 8 bases, and 15 bases lay between the germline ends. The CDR3 loop is CASSEHNMWGEAFF. The CDR3 nucleotides are TGTGCCAGCAGTGAACACAACATGTGGGGGGAAGCTTTCTTT.

The CDR3 DNA reads TGTGCCAGCAGTTTATCGGGGGGGGCAGCCGATGGCTACACCTTC. This gives the protein CASSLSGGAADGYTF. This chain joins TRBV12-3 or TRBV12-4 and TRBJ1-2; weak D call: TRBD1 (6 bases). V was clipped by 2 bases and J by 6 bases, with 16 bases between them. There are 15 residues in the CDR3.

In its sample, this clonotype was seen a few times. The gene calls are TRBV9 and TRBJ2-7, with TRBD1 matching over 11 bases. With V trimmed by 4 bases and J by 1 base, 4 bases remained unmatched. CDR3 length: 15 residues. The germline gives CDR1 SGDLS, CDR2 YYNGEE. CDR3 sequence (DNA): TGTGCCAGCAGCTATGGACAGGGGGCTTCCTACGAGCAGTACTTC. As protein: CASSYGQGASYEQYF.

This clonotype was seen a handful of times. The chain links TRBV12-3 or TRBV12-4 to TRBJ2-1; D ambiguous. V lost 5 bases, J lost 9 bases, and 8 bases lay in between. The CDR3 is 11 amino acids. The CDR3 is CASSTEAEQFF. CDR3 sequence (DNA): TGTGCCAGCAGTACCGAAGCTGAGCAGTTCTTC.

This clonotype was recorded a few times. The chain is built from TRBV15 and TRBJ1-6, with D possibly matching TRBD1 (6 bases). CDR3 length: 14 residues. Germline-derived CDR1 and CDR2 are LNHNV and YYDKDF (reference sequence). Trimming pared 5 bases from V and 7 bases from J, leaving 12 bases between. CDR3 amino acids: CATSADRNNSPLHF. The CDR3 coding sequence is TGTGCCACCAGCGCAGACAGGAACAATTCACCCCTCCACTTT.

V usage is TRBV10-3 and J usage is TRBJ2-3; D remains ambiguous. V was clipped by 10 bases and J by 7 bases, with 15 bases between them. Germline V gene sequence: CDR1 ENHRY, CDR2 SYGVKD. CDR3 length equals 12 residues. DNA for the CDR3: TGTGCCACCGTAAACGTCGGCTATACGCAGTATTTT. As protein: CATVNVGYTQYF.

The chain is built from TRBV7-2 and TRBJ2-1, with D tentatively TRBD1 or TRBD2 (5 bases each). Germline loops: CDR1 SGHTA, CDR2 FQGNSA. The V gene lost 4 bases and the J gene lost 9 bases, with 13 bases spanning the gap. CDR3 size: 13 residues. CDR3 bases: TGTGCCAGCAGCTCCCTGGGGACCGCTGAGCAGTTCTTC. It translates to CASSSLGTAEQFF.

This clonotype has a handful of counts. V usage is TRBV9 and J usage is TRBJ2-7, with unresolved D. Trimming removed 0 bases at V and 5 bases at J, with 9 bases between. This CDR3 contains 13 residues. Germline V gene data show CDR1 as SGDLS and CDR2 as YYNGEE. As DNA, the CDR3 is TGTGCCAGCAGCGTAGAGGTTAGGGACGAGCAGTACTTC. Translation: CASSVEVRDEQYF.

The chain employs TRBV5-1 and TRBJ1-6, with 7 positions matching TRBD1. CDR3 length equals 16 residues. Unmatched junction bases numbered 8, after V lost 2 bases and J lost 6 bases. Germline V gene data show CDR1 as SGHRS and CDR2 as YFSETQ. The CDR3 DNA reads TGCGCCAGCAGCTTACTAACCGGGACAGCTAATTCACCCCTCCACTTT. It translates to CASSLLTGTANSPLHF.

The chain has TRBV3-1 and TRBJ2-3, with a possible D match to TRBD2 (7 bases). V was trimmed by 0 bases and J by 2 bases, leaving 21 bases between them. The CDR3 runs to 19 residues. Germline V gene lookup returns CDR1 LGHDT and CDR2 YNNKEL (reference sequence). The CDR3 reads CASSQEWSGGSFTTDTQYF. The CDR3 bases are TGTGCCAGCAGCCAAGAATGGTCGGGGGGCTCCTTCACCACAGATACGCAGTATTTT.

This clonotype appeared many times. The chain couples TRBV12-3 or TRBV12-4 to TRBJ2-2, with D unclear. V was cut by 3 bases and J by 3 bases, with 8 bases left in between. The CDR3 extends over 14 amino acids. As DNA, the CDR3 is TGTGCCAGCAGTTTTGGGTGGGACACCGGGGAGCTGTTTTTT. Residues: CASSFGWDTGELFF.

CDR3 loop: CASSLISEYNEQFF. The CDR3 coding sequence is TGTGCCAGCAGTTTAATCTCGGAGTACAATGAGCAGTTCTTC. The rearrangement joins TRBV12-3 or TRBV12-4 to TRBJ2-1; D remains ambiguous. The V end was cut by 2 bases, the J end by 4 bases, with 9 bases between. This CDR3 is built from 14 residues.

This clonotype has only a few counts. The chain employs TRBV4-3 and TRBJ1-5; D unresolved. Trimming removed 0 bases from V and 4 bases from J, with 10 bases in between. The CDR3 sequence is 15 residues long. Germline V lookup: CDR1 LGHNA, CDR2 YSLEER. Written as DNA, the CDR3 is TGCGCCAGCAGCCAAGATAGGGCGGATAATCAGCCCCAGCATTTT. Translated, it gives CASSQDRADNQPQHF.

In this sample, this clonotype turned up many times. The gene calls are TRBV3-1 and TRBJ2-3; D remains ambiguous. The CDR3 contains 14 residues. V gave up 0 bases and J gave up 4 bases, with 8 bases separating them. Germline-derived CDR1 and CDR2 are LGHDT and YNNKEL (reference sequence). The CDR3 is CASSQDALPDTQYF. CDR3 in DNA: TGTGCCAGCAGCCAAGATGCTTTGCCAGATACGCAGTATTTT.

This clonotype was recorded at least ten times. The chain carries TRBV7-2 and TRBJ2-6; D is undetermined. Deletions cut 1 base from V and 0 bases from J, with 10 bases between. The CDR3 has 17 amino acids. The V gene's germline CDR1 is SGHTA and CDR2 FQGNSA. The CDR3 region has the DNA TGTGCCAGCAGCTTAGGGGCTCAAGTCTCTGGGGCCAACGTCCTGACTTTC. Protein: CASSLGAQVSGANVLTF.

There are a few counts of this clonotype. The chain uses TRBV7-2 and TRBJ2-2, with D tentatively TRBD2 (5 bases). This CDR3 is built from 15 residues. Deletions cut 2 bases from V and 2 bases from J, with 9 bases between. Germline CDR1 and CDR2: SGHTA and FQGNSA. CDR3 nucleotides: TGTGCCAGCAGCTTATTCGCGGGCAACACCGGGGAGCTGTTTTTT. Translating it yields CASSLFAGNTGELFF.

The chain uses TRBV7-9 and TRBJ1-1, with no clear D. V lost 5 bases, J lost 7 bases, and 20 bases lay in between. The length of the CDR3 is 15 residues. Germline V gene lookup returns CDR1 SEHNR and CDR2 FQNEAQ (reference sequence). CDR3 in amino acids: CASSIAARNENEAFF. The CDR3 region has the DNA TGTGCCAGCAGCATTGCAGCGCGGAACGAAAATGAAGCTTTCTTT. Using reference TRBV7-9 and TRBJ1-1 for the parts outside the CDR3, the full variable domain is DTGVSQNPRHKITKRGQNVTFRCDPISEHNRLYWYRQTLGQGPEFLTYFQNEAQLEKSRLLSDRFSAERPKGSFSTLEIQRTEQGDSAMYLCASSIAARNENEAFFGQGTRLTVV.

This clonotype was picked up many times. The V and J genes are TRBV29-1 and TRBJ1-1, with a possible D match to TRBD1 (6 bases). The CDR3 is 14 amino acids. V was trimmed by 5 bases and J by 4 bases, leaving 17 bases between them. Germline assignment: CDR1 SQVTM and CDR2 ANQGSEA. The CDR3 here is CSVTRDPRGTEAFF. Here the CDR3 DNA reads TGCAGCGTTACCCGGGACCCCAGGGGCACTGAAGCTTTCTTT.

The table lists this clonotype with a few counts. This rearrangement joins TRBV12-3 or TRBV12-4 to TRBJ2-5; D is perhaps TRBD2 (6 bases). Trimming took 6 bases from V and 1 from J, leaving 12 bases between them. This CDR3 is 14 amino acids long. The CDR3 bases are TGTGCCAGCAGCTCCCTAGCGACCCAAGAGACCCAGTACTTC. This codes for CASSSLATQETQYF.

This rearrangement joins TRBV7-9 to TRBJ2-3; 12 bases are shared with TRBD2. The CDR3 runs to 17 residues. Looked up from germline, CDR1 is SEHNR and CDR2 is FQNEAQ (reference sequence). The J segment lost 0 bases and the V segment lost 5 bases, leaving 6 bases of the junction unmatched. The CDR3 DNA reads as TGTGCCAGCAGCGGCACTAGCGGGGGGCCTAGCACAGATACGCAGTATTTT. Its protein is CASSGTSGGPSTDTQYF. The full variable domain, completed using reference TRBV7-9 and TRBJ2-3, is DTGVSQNPRHKITKRGQNVTFRCDPISEHNRLYWYRQTLGQGPEFLTYFQNEAQLEKSRLLSDRFSAERPKGSFSTLEIQRTEQGDSAMYLCASSGTSGGPSTDTQYFGPGTRLTVL.

In this sample, this clonotype turned up a few times. The rearrangement links TRBV29-1 to TRBJ1-1, with 7 nucleotides matching TRBD1. This CDR3 region has 14 residues. Germline V lookup: CDR1 SQVTM, CDR2 ANQGSEA. The junction had 5 bases not matched to a gene; V was cut back by 4 bases and J by 0 bases. CDR3 in amino acids: CSVGYRGVNTEAFF. In DNA form, the CDR3 reads TGCAGCGTTGGTTACAGGGGTGTGAACACTGAAGCTTTCTTT.

This clonotype was counted ten times or more. The rearrangement links TRBV5-1 to TRBJ1-6; D gene unclear. The V gene lost 0 bases and the J gene lost 0 bases, with 7 bases spanning the gap. The CDR3 has 16 amino acids. Germline assignment: CDR1 SGHRS and CDR2 YFSETQ. CDR3 in amino acids: CASSLVGSSYNSPLHF. The DNA for the CDR3 is TGCGCCAGCAGCTTGGTGGGAAGCTCCTATAATTCACCCCTCCACTTT. Full variable domain (rest looked up from reference TRBV5-1 and TRBJ1-6): KAGVTQTPRYLIKTRGQQVTLSCSPISGHRSVSWYQQTPGQGLQFLFEYFSETQRNKGNFPGRFSGRQFSNSRSEMNVSTLELGDSALYLCASSLVGSSYNSPLHFGNGTRLTVT.

This clonotype was detected many times. The V and J genes are TRBV28 and TRBJ2-3, with TRBD2 as a possible D gene (6 bases). Deletions cut 3 bases from V and 4 bases from J, with 11 bases between. Looked up from germline, CDR1 is MDHEN and CDR2 is SYDVKM. CDR3 size: 14 residues. The chain's CDR3 is CASSLGGRSDTQYF. The CDR3 coding sequence is TGTGCCAGCAGTTTGGGAGGCAGATCAGATACGCAGTATTTT.

The chain carries TRBV12-3 or TRBV12-4 and TRBJ1-1, with D possibly being TRBD1 (5 bases). The CDR3 has 14 amino acids. V was trimmed by 2 bases and J by 1 base, leaving 8 bases between them. The CDR3 spells CASSLTTGNTEAFF. CDR3 bases: TGTGCCAGCAGTTTAACTACAGGGAACACTGAAGCTTTCTTT.